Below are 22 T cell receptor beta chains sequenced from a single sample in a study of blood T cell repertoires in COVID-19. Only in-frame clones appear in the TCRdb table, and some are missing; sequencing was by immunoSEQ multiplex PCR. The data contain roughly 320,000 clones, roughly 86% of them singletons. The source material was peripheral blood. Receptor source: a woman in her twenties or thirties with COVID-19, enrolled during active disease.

CDR3 residues: CASSETLLYNSPLHF. The CDR3 DNA reads as TGTGCCAGCAGTGAGACATTACTCTATAATTCACCCCTCCACTTT. The rearrangement joins TRBV6-1 to TRBJ1-6; D ambiguous. Germline values: CDR1 MNHNS, CDR2 SASEGT. This CDR3 spans 15 amino acids. The ends were cut back, 3 bases at V and 3 bases at J, with 9 bases in the middle.

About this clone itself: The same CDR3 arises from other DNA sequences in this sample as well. The CDR3 DNA reads TGTGCCAGCAGAGCGGGCTCCTATAATTCACCCCTCCACTTT. This sequence encodes CASRAGSYNSPLHF. The rearrangement links TRBV7-9 to TRBJ1-6; no reliable D call. From germline, CDR1 is SEHNR and CDR2 FQNEAQ (reference sequence). This CDR3 region has 14 residues. V lost 6 bases and J 0 bases, leaving 6 bases between the germline ends. Supplemented by reference TRBV7-9 and TRBJ1-6, the full variable domain reads DTGVSQNPRHKITKRGQNVTFRCDPISEHNRLYWYRQTLGQGPEFLTYFQNEAQLEKSRLLSDRFSAERPKGSFSTLEIQRTEQGDSAMYLCASRAGSYNSPLHFGNGTRLTVT.

This CDR3 reads CATSGVSRGGQETQYF. The CDR3, as DNA: TGTGCCACCAGTGGGGTGTCGAGGGGAGGTCAAGAGACCCAGTACTTC. The chain employs TRBV24-1 and TRBJ2-5; perhaps TRBD2 as D (6 bases). Germline loops: CDR1 KGHDR, CDR2 SFDVKD. V lost 5 bases and J lost 2, with 17 bases in between. The CDR3 sequence is 16 residues long.

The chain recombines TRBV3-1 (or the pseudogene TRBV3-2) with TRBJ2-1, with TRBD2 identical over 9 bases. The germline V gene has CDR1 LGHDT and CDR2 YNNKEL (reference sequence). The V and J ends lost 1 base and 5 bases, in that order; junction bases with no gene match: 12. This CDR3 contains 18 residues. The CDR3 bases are TGTGCCAGCAGCCAAGGAGGTCGGGGGCTAGCGGGGAACAATGAGCAGTTCTTC. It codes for CASSQGGRGLAGNNEQFF.

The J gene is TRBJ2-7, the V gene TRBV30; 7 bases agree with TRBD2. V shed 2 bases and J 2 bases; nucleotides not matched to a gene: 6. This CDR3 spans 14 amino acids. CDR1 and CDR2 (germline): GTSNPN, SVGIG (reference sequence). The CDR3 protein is CAWSPGEGTYEQYF. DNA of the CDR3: TGTGCCTGGAGTCCCGGGGAGGGGACCTACGAGCAGTACTTC. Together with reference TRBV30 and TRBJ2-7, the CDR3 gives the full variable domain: SQTIHQWPATLVQPVGSPLSLECTVEGTSNPNLYWYRQAAGRGLQLLFYSVGIGQISSEVPQNLSASRPQDRQFILSSKKLLLSDSGFYLCAWSPGEGTYEQYFGPGTRLTVT.

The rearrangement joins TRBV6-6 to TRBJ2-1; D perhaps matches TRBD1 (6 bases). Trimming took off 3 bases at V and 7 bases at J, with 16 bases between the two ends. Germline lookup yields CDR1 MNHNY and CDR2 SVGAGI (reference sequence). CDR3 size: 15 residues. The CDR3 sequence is CASSYQTGGWNEQFF. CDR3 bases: TGTGCCAGCAGTTATCAGACAGGCGGTTGGAATGAGCAGTTCTTC.

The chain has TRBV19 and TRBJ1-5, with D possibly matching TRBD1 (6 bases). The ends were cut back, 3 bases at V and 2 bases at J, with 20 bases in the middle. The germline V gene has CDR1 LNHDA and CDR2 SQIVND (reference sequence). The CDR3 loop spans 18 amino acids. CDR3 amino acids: CASSIGAGAGAGNQPQHF. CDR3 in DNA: TGTGCCAGTAGTATCGGAGCAGGGGCTGGGGCAGGCAATCAGCCCCAGCATTTT.

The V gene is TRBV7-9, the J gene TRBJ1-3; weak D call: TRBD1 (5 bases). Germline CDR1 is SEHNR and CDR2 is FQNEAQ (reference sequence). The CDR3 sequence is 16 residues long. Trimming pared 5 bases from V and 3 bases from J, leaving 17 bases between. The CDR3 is CASSMRQSGSGNTIYF. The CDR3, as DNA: TGTGCCAGCAGCATGAGACAGTCGGGCAGTGGAAACACCATATATTTT.

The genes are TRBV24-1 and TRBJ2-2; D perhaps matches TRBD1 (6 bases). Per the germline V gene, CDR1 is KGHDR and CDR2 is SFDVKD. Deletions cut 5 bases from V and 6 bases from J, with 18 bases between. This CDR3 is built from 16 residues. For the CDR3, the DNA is TGTGCCACCAGTGTAGGAGTAAGGGGGTCGGCCGGGGAGCTGTTTTTT. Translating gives CATSVGVRGSAGELFF.

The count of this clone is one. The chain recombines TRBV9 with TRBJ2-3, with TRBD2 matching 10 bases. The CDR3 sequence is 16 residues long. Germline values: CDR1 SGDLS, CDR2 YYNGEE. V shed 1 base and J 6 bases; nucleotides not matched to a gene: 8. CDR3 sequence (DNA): TGTGCCAGCAGCGTATATAGCGGGGGGACGCGCGATACGCAGTATTTT. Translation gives CASSVYSGGTRDTQYF.

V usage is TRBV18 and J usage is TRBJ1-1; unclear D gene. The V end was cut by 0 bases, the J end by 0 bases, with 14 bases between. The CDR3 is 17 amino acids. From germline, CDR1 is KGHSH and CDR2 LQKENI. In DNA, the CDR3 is TGTGCCAGCTCACCACCGGGCGTCGGAACTCTGAACACTGAAGCTTTCTTT. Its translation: CASSPPGVGTLNTEAFF.

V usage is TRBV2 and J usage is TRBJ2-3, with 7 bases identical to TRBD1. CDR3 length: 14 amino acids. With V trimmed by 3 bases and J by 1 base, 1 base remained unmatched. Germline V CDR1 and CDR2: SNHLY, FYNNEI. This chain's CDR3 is CASSDGTGTDTQYF. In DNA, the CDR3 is TGTGCCAGCAGTGACGGGACAGGCACAGATACGCAGTATTTT.

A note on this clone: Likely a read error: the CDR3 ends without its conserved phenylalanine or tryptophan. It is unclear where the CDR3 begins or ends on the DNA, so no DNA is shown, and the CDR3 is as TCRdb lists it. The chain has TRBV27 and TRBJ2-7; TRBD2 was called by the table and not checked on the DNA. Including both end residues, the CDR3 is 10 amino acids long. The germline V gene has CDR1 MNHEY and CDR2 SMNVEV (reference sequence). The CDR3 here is CASSPPDEPG.

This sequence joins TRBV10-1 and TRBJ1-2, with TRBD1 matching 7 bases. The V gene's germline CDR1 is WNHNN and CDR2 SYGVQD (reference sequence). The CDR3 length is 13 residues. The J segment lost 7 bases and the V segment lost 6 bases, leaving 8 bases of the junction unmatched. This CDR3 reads CASSRDSGSGYTF. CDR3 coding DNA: TGCGCCAGCAGCCGGGACAGTGGGTCTGGCTACACCTTC.

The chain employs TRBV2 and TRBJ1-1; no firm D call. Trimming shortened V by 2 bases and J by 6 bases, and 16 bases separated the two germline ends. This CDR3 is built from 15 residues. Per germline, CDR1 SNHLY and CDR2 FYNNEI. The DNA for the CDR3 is TGTGCCAGCAGTGAAACTGGAGGGCAGTCCTCTGAAGCTTTCTTT. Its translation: CASSETGGQSSEAFF.

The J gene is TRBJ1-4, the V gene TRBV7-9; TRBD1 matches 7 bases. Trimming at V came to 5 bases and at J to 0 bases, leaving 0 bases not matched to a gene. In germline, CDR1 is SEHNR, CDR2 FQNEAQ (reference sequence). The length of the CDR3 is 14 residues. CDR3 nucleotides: TGTGCCAGCAGCGGGACAGCAACTAATGAAAAACTGTTTTTT. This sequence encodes CASSGTATNEKLFF.

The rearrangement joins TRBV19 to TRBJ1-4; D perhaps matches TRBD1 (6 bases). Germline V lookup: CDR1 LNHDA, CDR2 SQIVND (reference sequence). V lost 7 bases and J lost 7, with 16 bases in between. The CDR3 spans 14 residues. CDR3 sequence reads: CASTPGGASEKLFF. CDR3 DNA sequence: TGTGCCAGTACCCCGGGGGGGGCGAGTGAAAAACTGTTTTTT. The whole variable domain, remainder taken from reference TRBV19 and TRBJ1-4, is DGGITQSPKYLFRKEGQNVTLSCEQNLNHDAMYWYRQDPGQGLRLIYYSQIVNDFQKGDIAEGYSVSREKKESFPLTVTSAQKNPTAFYLCASTPGGASEKLFFGSGTQLSVL.

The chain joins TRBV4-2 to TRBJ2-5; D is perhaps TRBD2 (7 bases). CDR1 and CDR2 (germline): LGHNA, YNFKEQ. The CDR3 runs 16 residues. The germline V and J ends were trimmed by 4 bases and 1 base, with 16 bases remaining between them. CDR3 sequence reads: CASSRKGGGGQETQYF. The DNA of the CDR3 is TGTGCCAGCAGCCGCAAAGGGGGGGGCGGCCAAGAGACCCAGTACTTC.

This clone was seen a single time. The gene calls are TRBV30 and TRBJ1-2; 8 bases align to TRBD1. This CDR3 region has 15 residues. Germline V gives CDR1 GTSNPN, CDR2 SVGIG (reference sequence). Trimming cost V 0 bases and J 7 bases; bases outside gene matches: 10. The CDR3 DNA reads TGTGCCTGGAGTGTTTTAGGGCAGGGGACAGGTGGCTACACCTTC. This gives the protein CAWSVLGQGTGGYTF.

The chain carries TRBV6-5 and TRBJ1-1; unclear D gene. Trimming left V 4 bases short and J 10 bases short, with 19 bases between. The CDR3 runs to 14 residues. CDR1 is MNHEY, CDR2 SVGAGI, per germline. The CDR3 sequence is CASSLGDTTQGAFF. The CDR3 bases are TGTGCCAGCAGTTTGGGAGACACCACACAAGGAGCTTTCTTT.

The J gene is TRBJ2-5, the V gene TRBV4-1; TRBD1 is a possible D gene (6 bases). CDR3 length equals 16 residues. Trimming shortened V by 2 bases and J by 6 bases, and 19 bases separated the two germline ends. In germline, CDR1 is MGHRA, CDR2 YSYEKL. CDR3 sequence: CASSQSRDTFSKTQYF. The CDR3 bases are TGCGCCAGCAGCCAAAGCCGGGACACCTTCTCGAAGACCCAGTACTTC.

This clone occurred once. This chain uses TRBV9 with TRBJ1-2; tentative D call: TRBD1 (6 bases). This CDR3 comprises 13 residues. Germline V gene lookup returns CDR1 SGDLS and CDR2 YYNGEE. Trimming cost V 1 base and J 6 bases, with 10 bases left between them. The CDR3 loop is CASSVTGLDGYTF. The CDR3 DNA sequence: TGTGCCAGCAGCGTAACAGGGTTGGATGGCTACACCTTC.